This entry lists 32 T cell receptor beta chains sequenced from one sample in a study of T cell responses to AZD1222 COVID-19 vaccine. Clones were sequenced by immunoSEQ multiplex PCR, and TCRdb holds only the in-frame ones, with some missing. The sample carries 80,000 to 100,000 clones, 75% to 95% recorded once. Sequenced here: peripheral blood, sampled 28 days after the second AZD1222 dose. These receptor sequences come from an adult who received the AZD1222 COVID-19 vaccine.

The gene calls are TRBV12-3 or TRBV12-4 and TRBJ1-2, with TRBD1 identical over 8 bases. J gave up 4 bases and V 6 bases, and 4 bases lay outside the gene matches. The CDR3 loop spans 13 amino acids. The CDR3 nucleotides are TGTGCCAGCAGGGGACAGGCCGGCTATGGCTACACCTTC. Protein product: CASRGQAGYGYTF.

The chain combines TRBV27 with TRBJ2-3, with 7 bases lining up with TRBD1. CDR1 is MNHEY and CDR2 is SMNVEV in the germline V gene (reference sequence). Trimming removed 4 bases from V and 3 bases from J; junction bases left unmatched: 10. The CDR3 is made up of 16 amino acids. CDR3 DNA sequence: TGTGCCAGCAGTTCGGGACAGTTAAGAGTTACAGATACGCAGTATTTT. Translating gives CASSSGQLRVTDTQYF.

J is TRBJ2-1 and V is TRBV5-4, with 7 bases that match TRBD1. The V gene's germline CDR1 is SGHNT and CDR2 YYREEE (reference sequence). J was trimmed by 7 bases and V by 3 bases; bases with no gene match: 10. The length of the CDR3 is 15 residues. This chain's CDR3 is CASSSSLPQGNEQFF. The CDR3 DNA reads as TGTGCCAGCAGCTCCTCGTTGCCACAGGGGAATGAGCAGTTCTTC.

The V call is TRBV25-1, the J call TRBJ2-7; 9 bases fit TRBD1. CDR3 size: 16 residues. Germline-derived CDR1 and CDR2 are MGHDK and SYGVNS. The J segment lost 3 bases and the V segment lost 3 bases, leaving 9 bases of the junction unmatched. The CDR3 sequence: CASSDLPGTGYYEQYF. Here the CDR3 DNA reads TGTGCCAGCAGTGACCTTCCCGGGACAGGGTACTACGAGCAGTACTTC.

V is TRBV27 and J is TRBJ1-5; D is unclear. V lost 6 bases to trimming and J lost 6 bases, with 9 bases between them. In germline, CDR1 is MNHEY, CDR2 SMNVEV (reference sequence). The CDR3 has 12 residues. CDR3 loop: CASRSGGQPQHF. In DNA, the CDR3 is TGTGCCAGCAGATCTGGAGGTCAGCCCCAGCATTTT.

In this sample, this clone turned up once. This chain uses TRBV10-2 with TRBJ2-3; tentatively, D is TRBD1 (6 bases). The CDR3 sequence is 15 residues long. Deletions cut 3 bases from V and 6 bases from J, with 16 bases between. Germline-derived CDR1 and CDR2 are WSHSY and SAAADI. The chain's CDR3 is CASSEYGGAMDTQYF. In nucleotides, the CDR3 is TGCGCCAGCAGTGAATATGGGGGCGCGATGGATACGCAGTATTTT.

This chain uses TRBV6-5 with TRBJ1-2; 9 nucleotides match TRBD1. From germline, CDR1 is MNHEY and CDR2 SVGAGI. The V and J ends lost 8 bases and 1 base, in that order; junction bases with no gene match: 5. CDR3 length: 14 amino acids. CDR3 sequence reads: CASAQGAINYGYTF. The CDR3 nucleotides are TGTGCCAGCGCACAGGGGGCGATTAACTATGGCTACACCTTC.

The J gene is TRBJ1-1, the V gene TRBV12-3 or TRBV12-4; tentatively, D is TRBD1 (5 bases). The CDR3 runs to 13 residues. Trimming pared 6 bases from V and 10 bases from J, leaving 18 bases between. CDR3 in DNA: TGTGCCAGCAGCAGGCAGGGAGGTCTAGCAGCTTTCTTT. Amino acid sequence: CASSRQGGLAAFF.

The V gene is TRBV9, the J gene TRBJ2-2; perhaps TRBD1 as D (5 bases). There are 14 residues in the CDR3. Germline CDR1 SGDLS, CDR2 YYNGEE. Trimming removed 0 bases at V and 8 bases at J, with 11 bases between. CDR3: CASSVDRLRGELFF. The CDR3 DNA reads TGTGCCAGCAGCGTAGACAGGCTACGAGGGGAGCTGTTTTTT.

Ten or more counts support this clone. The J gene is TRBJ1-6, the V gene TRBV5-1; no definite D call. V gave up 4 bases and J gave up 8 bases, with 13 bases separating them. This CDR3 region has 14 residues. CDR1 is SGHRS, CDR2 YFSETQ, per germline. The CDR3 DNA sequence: TGCGCCAGCAGCCCCCCGAGACAAGATTCACCCCTCCACTTT. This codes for CASSPPRQDSPLHF. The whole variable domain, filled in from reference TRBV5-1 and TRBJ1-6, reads KAGVTQTPRYLIKTRGQQVTLSCSPISGHRSVSWYQQTPGQGLQFLFEYFSETQRNKGNFPGRFSGRQFSNSRSEMNVSTLELGDSALYLCASSPPRQDSPLHFGNGTRLTVT.

The CDR3 loop reads CASSERGGQGGLRNTEAFF. The CDR3 region has the DNA TGTGCCAGCAGTGAACGAGGGGGACAGGGGGGATTAAGGAACACTGAAGCTTTCTTT. This rearrangement joins TRBV6-1 to TRBJ1-1, with 11 bases aligning to TRBD1. The CDR3 is made up of 19 amino acids. Per the germline V gene, CDR1 is MNHNS and CDR2 is SASEGT. Trimming removed 2 bases from V and 1 base from J; junction bases left unmatched: 12.

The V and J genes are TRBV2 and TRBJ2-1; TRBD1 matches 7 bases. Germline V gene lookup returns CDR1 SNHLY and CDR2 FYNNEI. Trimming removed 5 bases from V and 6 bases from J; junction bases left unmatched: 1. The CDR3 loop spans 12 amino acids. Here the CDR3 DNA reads TGTGCCAGCAGTCAGGGGGTCAATGAGCAGTTCTTC. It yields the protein CASSQGVNEQFF.

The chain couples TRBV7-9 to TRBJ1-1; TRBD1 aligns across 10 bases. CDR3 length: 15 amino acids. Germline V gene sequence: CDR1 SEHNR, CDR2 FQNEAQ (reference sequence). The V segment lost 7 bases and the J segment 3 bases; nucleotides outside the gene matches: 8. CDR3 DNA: TGTGCCAGCACTCGAGGGGACAGGGGAGACACTGAAGCTTTCTTT. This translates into CASTRGDRGDTEAFF.

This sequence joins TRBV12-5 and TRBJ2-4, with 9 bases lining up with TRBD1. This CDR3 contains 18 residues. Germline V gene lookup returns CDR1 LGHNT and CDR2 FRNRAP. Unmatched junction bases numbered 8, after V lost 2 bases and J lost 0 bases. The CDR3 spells CASGLCSTGGIAKNIQYF. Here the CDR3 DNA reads TGTGCTAGTGGTTTGTGCTCGACAGGGGGAATAGCCAAAAACATTCAGTACTTC.

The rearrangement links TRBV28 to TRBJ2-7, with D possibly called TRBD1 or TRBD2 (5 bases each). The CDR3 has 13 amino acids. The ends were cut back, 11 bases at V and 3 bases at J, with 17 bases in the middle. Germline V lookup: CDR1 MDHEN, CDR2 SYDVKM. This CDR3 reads CAGARGPIYEQYF. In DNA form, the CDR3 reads TGTGCCGGAGCCCGGGGACCTATCTACGAGCAGTACTTC.

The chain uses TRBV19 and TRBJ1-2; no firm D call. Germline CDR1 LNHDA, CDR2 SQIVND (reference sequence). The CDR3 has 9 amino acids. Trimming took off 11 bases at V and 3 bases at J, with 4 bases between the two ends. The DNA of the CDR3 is TGTGCCGGTTACTATGGCTACACCTTC. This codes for CAGYYGYTF.

The CDR3 reads CASSVNRGLSSYEQYF. The CDR3 DNA is TGTGCCAGTAGTGTTAACAGGGGCCTTAGCTCCTACGAGCAGTACTTC. This chain joins TRBV19 and TRBJ2-7, with 7 bases fitting TRBD1. Trimming at V came to 5 bases and at J to 0 bases, leaving 10 bases not matched to a gene. The CDR3 extends over 16 amino acids. Per the germline V gene, CDR1 is LNHDA and CDR2 is SQIVND (reference sequence). The complete variable domain, with remaining parts taken from reference TRBV19 and TRBJ2-7, reads DGGITQSPKYLFRKEGQNVTLSCEQNLNHDAMYWYRQDPGQGLRLIYYSQIVNDFQKGDIAEGYSVSREKKESFPLTVTSAQKNPTAFYLCASSVNRGLSSYEQYFGPGTRLTVT.

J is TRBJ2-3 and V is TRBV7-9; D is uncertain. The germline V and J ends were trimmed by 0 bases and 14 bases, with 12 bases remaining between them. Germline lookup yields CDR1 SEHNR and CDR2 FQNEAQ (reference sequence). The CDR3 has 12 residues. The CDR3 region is CASSLATPGLYF. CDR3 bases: TGTGCCAGCAGCTTAGCGACTCCCGGGTTGTATTTT.

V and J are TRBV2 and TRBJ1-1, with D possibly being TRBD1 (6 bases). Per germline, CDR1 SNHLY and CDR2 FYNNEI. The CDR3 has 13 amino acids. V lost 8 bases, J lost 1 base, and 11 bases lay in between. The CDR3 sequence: CASRRGENTEAFF. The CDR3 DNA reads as TGTGCCAGCCGGAGGGGGGAGAACACTGAAGCTTTCTTT. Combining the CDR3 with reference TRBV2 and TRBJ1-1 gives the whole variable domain EPEVTQTPSHQVTQMGQEVILRCVPISNHLYFYWYRQILGQKVEFLVSFYNNEISEKSEIFDDQFSVERPDGSNFTLKIRSTKLEDSAMYFCASRRGENTEAFFGQGTRLTVV.

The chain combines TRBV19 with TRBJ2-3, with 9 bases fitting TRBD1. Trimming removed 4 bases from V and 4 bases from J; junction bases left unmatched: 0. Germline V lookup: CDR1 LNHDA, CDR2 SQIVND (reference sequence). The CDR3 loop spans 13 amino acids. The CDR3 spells CASSRTGADTQYF. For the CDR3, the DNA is TGTGCCAGTAGTAGGACAGGGGCAGATACGCAGTATTTT.

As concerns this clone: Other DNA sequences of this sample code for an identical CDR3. CDR3: CASSLGQGGNQPQHF. In DNA form, the CDR3 reads TGCGCCAGCAGCTTGGGACAGGGGGGCAATCAGCCCCAGCATTTT. This sequence joins TRBV5-1 and TRBJ1-5, with TRBD1 matching 9 bases. This CDR3 contains 15 residues. The V gene end was trimmed by 0 bases and the J gene end by 2 bases; junction bases not matched to a gene: 0. CDR1 and CDR2 from the germline V gene are SGHRS and YFSETQ.

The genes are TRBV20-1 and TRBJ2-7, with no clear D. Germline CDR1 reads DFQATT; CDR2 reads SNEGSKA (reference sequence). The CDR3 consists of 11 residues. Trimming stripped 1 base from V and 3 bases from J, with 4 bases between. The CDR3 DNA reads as TGCAGTGCTAGAGTTGTCTACGAGCAGTACTTC. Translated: CSARVVYEQYF.

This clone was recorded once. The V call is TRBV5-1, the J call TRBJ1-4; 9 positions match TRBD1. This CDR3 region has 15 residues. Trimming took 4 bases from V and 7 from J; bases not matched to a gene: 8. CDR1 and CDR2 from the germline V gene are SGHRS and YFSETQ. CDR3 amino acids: CASSPPQGAGEKLFF. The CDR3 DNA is TGCGCCAGCAGCCCGCCACAGGGGGCCGGTGAAAAACTGTTTTTT.

CDR3 residues: CASSETSYGYTF. The CDR3 nucleotides are TGTGCCAGCAGCGAAACATCCTATGGCTACACCTTC. The chain recombines TRBV6-2 or TRBV6-3 with TRBJ1-2; no clear D gene. The CDR3 runs 12 residues. CDR1 and CDR2 from the germline V gene are MNHEY and SVGEGT. V lost 6 bases and J lost 4, with 9 bases in between.

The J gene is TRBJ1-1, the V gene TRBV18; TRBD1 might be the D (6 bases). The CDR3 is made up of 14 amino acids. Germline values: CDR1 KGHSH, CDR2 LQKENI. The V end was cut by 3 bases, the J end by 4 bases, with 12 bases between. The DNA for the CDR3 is TGTGCCAGCTCACCCGGGGGGCGCGGCACTGAAGCTTTCTTT. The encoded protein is CASSPGGRGTEAFF. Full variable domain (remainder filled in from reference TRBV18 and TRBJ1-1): NAGVMQNPRHLVRRRGQEARLRCSPMKGHSHVYWYRQLPEEGLKFMVYLQKENIIDESGMPKERFSAEFPKEGPSILRIQQVVRGDSAAYFCASSPGGRGTEAFFGQGTRLTVV.

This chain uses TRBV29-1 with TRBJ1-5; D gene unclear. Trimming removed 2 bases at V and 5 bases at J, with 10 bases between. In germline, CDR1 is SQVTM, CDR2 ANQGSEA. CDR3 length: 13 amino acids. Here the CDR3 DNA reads TGCAGCGTTGAATCGGGGATCGATCAGCCCCAGCATTTT. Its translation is CSVESGIDQPQHF.

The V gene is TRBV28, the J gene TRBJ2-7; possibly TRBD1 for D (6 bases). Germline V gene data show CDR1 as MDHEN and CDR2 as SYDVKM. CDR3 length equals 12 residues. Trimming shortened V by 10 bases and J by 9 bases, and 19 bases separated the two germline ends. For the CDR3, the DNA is TGTGCCATCTCAGTTTACAGGGAAGGGCAGTACTTC. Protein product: CAISVYREGQYF.

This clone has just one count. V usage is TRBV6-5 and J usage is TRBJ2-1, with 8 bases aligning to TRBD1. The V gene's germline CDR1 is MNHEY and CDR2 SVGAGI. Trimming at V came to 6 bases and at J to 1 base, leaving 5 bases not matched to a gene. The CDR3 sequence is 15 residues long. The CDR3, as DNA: TGTGCCAGCAGGGCCGACAGGGGTTCCTACAATGAGCAGTTCTTC. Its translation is CASRADRGSYNEQFF.

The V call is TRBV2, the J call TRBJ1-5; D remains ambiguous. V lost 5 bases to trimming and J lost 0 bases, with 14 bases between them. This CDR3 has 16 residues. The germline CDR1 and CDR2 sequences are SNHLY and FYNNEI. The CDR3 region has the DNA TGTGCCAGCAGTCTTCAGATCGCAGTTAGCAATCAGCCCCAGCATTTT. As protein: CASSLQIAVSNQPQHF.

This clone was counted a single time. CDR3 in amino acids: CASSPSRDRNSNQPQHF. The CDR3 DNA is TGTGCCAGCTCACCGAGCCGGGACAGAAATAGCAATCAGCCCCAGCATTTT. This chain uses TRBV18 with TRBJ1-5; TRBD1 matches at 7 bases. The ends lost 3 bases at V and 0 bases at J; junction bases unmatched: 8. Germline V gives CDR1 KGHSH, CDR2 LQKENI. CDR3 size: 17 residues. Variable domain in full (rest from reference TRBV18 and TRBJ1-5): NAGVMQNPRHLVRRRGQEARLRCSPMKGHSHVYWYRQLPEEGLKFMVYLQKENIIDESGMPKERFSAEFPKEGPSILRIQQVVRGDSAAYFCASSPSRDRNSNQPQHFGDGTRLSIL.

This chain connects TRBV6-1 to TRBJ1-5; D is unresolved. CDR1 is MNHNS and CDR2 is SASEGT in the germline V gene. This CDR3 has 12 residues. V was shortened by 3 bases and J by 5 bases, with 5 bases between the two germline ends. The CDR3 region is CASSDGYQPQHF. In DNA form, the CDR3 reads TGTGCCAGCAGTGACGGGTATCAGCCCCAGCATTTT.

The CDR3 protein is CASSEARMVNEQFF. DNA for the CDR3: TGTGCCAGCAGTGAAGCGAGGATGGTTAATGAGCAGTTCTTC. V is TRBV2 and J is TRBJ2-1; D gene unclear. Germline lookup yields CDR1 SNHLY and CDR2 FYNNEI. CDR3 length: 14 residues. Trimming took off 0 bases at V and 7 bases at J, with 10 bases between the two ends.